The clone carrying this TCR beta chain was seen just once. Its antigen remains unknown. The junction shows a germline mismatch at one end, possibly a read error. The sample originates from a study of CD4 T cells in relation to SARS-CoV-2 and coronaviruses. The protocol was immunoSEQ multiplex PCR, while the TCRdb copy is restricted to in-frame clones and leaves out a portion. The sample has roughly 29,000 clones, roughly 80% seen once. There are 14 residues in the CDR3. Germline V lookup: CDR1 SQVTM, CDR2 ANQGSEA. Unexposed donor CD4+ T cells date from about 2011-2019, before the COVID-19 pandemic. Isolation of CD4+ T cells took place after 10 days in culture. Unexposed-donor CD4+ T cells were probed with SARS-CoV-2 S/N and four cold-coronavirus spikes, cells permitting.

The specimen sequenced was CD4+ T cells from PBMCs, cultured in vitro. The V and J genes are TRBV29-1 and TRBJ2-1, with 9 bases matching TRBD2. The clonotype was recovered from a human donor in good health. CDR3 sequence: CSAEVSGSYSEQFF. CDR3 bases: TGCAGCGCCGAGGTTAGCGGGAGCTACAGTGAGCAGTTCTTC.